This TCR beta chain was sequenced during a study of Graves' ophthalmopathy and Graves' hyperthyroidism. The CDR3 has 11 residues. V was clipped by 10 bases and J by 7 bases, with 10 bases between them. Investigators amplified TCR beta CDR3 regions from RNA transcripts. Second-round multiplex PCR came after first-round RT-PCR with HTBI primers. A single record per CDR3 protein comes from TCRdb applying MiXCR to the multiplex PCR reads. Of roughly 400,000 distinct CDR3 sequences in the sample, about a sixth are singletons; the top ten hold 1.5% to 2%. This clonotype occurred once. The sample was peripheral blood. This TCR came from a woman between 18 and 29 years old with Graves' ophthalmopathy. This sequence joins TRBV12-3 or TRBV12-4 and TRBJ2-2, with D hard to call. The DNA for the CDR3 is TGTGCCACCCTGTGGGGCGGGGAGCTGTTTTTT. Protein product: CATLWGGELFF.